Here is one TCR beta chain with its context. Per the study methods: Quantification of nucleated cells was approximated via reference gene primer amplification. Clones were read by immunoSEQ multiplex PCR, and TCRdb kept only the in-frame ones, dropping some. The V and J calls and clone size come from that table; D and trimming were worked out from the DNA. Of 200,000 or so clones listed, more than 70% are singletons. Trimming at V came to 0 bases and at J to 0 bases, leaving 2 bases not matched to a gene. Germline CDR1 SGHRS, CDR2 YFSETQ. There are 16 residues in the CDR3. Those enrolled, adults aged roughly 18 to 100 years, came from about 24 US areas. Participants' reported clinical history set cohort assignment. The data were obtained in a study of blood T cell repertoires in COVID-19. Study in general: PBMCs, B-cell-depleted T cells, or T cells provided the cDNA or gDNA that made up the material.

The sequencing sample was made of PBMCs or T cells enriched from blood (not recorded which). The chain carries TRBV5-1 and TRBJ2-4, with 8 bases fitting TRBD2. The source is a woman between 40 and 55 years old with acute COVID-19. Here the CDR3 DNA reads TGCGCCAGCAGCTTGGATAGCGGGGAAGCCAAAAACATTCAGTACTTC. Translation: CASSLDSGEAKNIQYF.